These 19 T cell receptor beta chains originate from one sample sequenced in a study of vaccination effects on CD4 cells after COVID-19. The ViraFEST assay expanded antigen-specific CD4+ T cells with viral peptide pools before sequencing. The authors isolated CD4+ T cells after around nine days of culture. Everyone in the study got two shots of either the BNT162b2 or mRNA-1273 vaccine. Method: immunoSEQ multiplex PCR; TCRdb's copy keeps in-frame clones and lacks some. The sample lists 25,000 to 30,000 clones; around 70% were seen once. These receptors' antigens are unknown. The sample in question was CD4+ T cells from PBMCs cultured with HCoV-NL63 spike peptides, obtained after COVID-19 vaccination. The receptors stem from a human donor who received a COVID-19 vaccine.

This chain connects TRBV7-9 to TRBJ1-2; no definite D call. Trimming took off 3 bases at V and 7 bases at J, with 9 bases between the two ends. Germline V gene data show CDR1 as SEHNR and CDR2 as FQNEAQ (reference sequence). The CDR3 has 12 residues. In DNA form, the CDR3 reads TGTGCCAGCAGCTTTCGGGCCTCTGGCTACACCTTC. Its protein product is CASSFRASGYTF.

The gene calls are TRBV27 and TRBJ1-3, with no clear D. The V gene's germline CDR1 is MNHEY and CDR2 SMNVEV (reference sequence). The CDR3 is 15 residues long. The V end was cut by 2 bases, the J end by 3 bases, with 11 bases between. CDR3 nucleotides: TGTGCCAGCAGTTTACGGGCAGGATTTGGAAACACCATATATTTT. It yields the protein CASSLRAGFGNTIYF.

This clone was recorded a few times. The chain uses TRBV2 and TRBJ1-1, with TRBD1 matching 7 bases. Unmatched junction bases numbered 8, after V lost 10 bases and J lost 0 bases. This CDR3 contains 14 residues. From germline, CDR1 is SNHLY and CDR2 FYNNEI. The CDR3, as DNA: TGTGCCACCGGACAGGAAGTTATGAACACTGAAGCTTTCTTT. Its protein product is CATGQEVMNTEAFF.

The chain has TRBV9 and TRBJ2-1, with 11 positions matching TRBD2. CDR3 length: 16 amino acids. J lost 3 bases, V lost 0 bases, and 2 bases had no gene match. Germline V gives CDR1 SGDLS, CDR2 YYNGEE. The CDR3 DNA is TGTGCCAGCAGCGTAGGTGGGACTAGCGGCTACAATGAGCAGTTCTTC. Amino acid sequence: CASSVGGTSGYNEQFF.

The rearrangement links TRBV29-1 to TRBJ1-2, with 7 bases aligning to TRBD1. The CDR3 has 14 amino acids. Germline lookup yields CDR1 SQVTM and CDR2 ANQGSEA. The trim removed 5 bases at V and 8 bases at J, leaving 14 bases unmatched. CDR3 sequence reads: CSVLLGRGPGGYTF. CDR3 nucleotide sequence: TGCAGCGTTCTTCTCGGGAGGGGGCCCGGGGGCTACACCTTC. The full variable domain, completed using reference TRBV29-1 and TRBJ1-2, is SAVISQKPSRDICQRGTSLTIQCQVDSQVTMMFWYRQQPGQSLTLIATANQGSEATYESGFVIDKFPISRPNLTFSTLTVSNMSPEDSSIYLCSVLLGRGPGGYTFGSGTRLTVV.

The chain is built from TRBV5-1 and TRBJ2-3; tentatively, D is TRBD1 (6 bases). The CDR3 loop spans 14 amino acids. The V end lost 5 bases, the J end lost 4 bases, and 14 bases lay between the germline ends. CDR1 is SGHRS, CDR2 YFSETQ, per germline. The CDR3 DNA reads TGCGCCAGCAGAACAGGGCCTACCTCAGATACGCAGTATTTT. This gives the protein CASRTGPTSDTQYF. The full variable domain, with the rest looked up from reference TRBV5-1 and TRBJ2-3, is KAGVTQTPRYLIKTRGQQVTLSCSPISGHRSVSWYQQTPGQGLQFLFEYFSETQRNKGNFPGRFSGRQFSNSRSEMNVSTLELGDSALYLCASRTGPTSDTQYFGPGTRLTVL.

V and J are TRBV5-1 and TRBJ1-1, with a tentative D call TRBD1 (5 bases). V lost 4 bases to trimming and J lost 1 base, with 14 bases between them. The CDR3 is made up of 15 amino acids. Germline-derived CDR1 and CDR2 are SGHRS and YFSETQ. In DNA form, the CDR3 reads TGCGCCAGCAGCCCCCAGGGTTCTGCGAACACTGAAGCTTTCTTT. Its translation is CASSPQGSANTEAFF.

This clone was counted between two and nine times. The chain uses TRBV5-5 and TRBJ1-6; TRBD1 matches 9 bases. The CDR3 totals 16 residues. Germline lookup yields CDR1 SGHKS and CDR2 YYEKEE (reference sequence). V dropped 5 bases and J dropped 7; count of bases not matched to a gene: 10. CDR3 region: CASSAGQGTRNSPLHF. The CDR3 DNA sequence: TGTGCCAGCAGTGCGGGACAGGGCACGAGAAATTCACCCCTCCACTTT.

The table lists this clone with a few counts. The chain combines TRBV7-9 with TRBJ1-1, with unresolved D. The CDR3 has 13 residues. Germline CDR1 and CDR2: SEHNR and FQNEAQ (reference sequence). Between the trimmed V and J ends, which lost 1 base and 1 base, there was a span of 4 bases. DNA of the CDR3: TGTGCCAGCAGCTTAGTAGGGAACACTGAAGCTTTCTTT. Residues: CASSLVGNTEAFF.

This chain uses TRBV7-8 with TRBJ2-2, with 8 positions matching TRBD1. The CDR3 sequence is 13 residues long. Germline CDR1 and CDR2: SGHVS and FQNEAQ. V gave up 11 bases and J gave up 3 bases; unmatched junction bases: 5. This CDR3 reads CADRQGYTGELFF. The CDR3 DNA reads as TGTGCCGACCGACAGGGGTACACCGGGGAGCTGTTTTTT.

This clone rates as medium-sized. V is TRBV10-3 and J is TRBJ2-1; 10 bases line up with TRBD1. Germline loops: CDR1 ENHRY, CDR2 SYGVKD. This CDR3 spans 17 amino acids. Losses at the gene ends were 4 bases for V and 3 bases for J; bases not matched to a gene: 9. CDR3 coding DNA: TGTGCCATCAGTGCGGGGGACAGGGGTGGAGGCTACAATGAGCAGTTCTTC. It yields the protein CAISAGDRGGGYNEQFF.

CDR3 DNA sequence: TGTGCCAGCAGCCAAGACCGCCCGGGTGCCAAAAACATTCAGTACTTC. Protein product: CASSQDRPGAKNIQYF. The rearrangement uses TRBV3-1 (or the pseudogene TRBV3-2) and TRBJ2-4, with D uncertain. Trimming left V 0 bases short and J 1 base short, with 10 bases between. The CDR3 extends over 16 amino acids. Per the germline V gene, CDR1 is LGHDT and CDR2 is YNNKEL (reference sequence).

V gene TRBV2 combines with J gene TRBJ1-2, with D hard to call. CDR1 is SNHLY and CDR2 is FYNNEI in the germline V gene. V was shortened by 4 bases and J by 0 bases, with 12 bases between the two germline ends. This CDR3 spans 15 amino acids. Written as DNA, the CDR3 is TGTGCCAGCAGTGTTTTCGGCATCTCTAACTATGGCTACACCTTC. Translating it yields CASSVFGISNYGYTF.

This chain uses TRBV5-6 with TRBJ2-5; D gene unclear. The germline gives CDR1 SGHDT, CDR2 YYEEEE. The CDR3 contains 12 residues. V shed 2 bases and J shed 1 base, with 3 bases lying between them. The CDR3 DNA sequence: TGTGCCAGCAGCTTCGTCCAAGAGACCCAGTACTTC. It translates to CASSFVQETQYF.

The V call is TRBV7-9, the J call TRBJ2-1, with unresolved D. The CDR3 is made up of 10 amino acids. CDR1 and CDR2 from the germline V gene are SEHNR and FQNEAQ (reference sequence). Between the trimmed V and J ends, which lost 7 bases and 8 bases, there was a span of 6 bases. The CDR3 DNA follows: TGTGCCAGCAAGGGATATGAGCAGTTCTTC. It is translated as CASKGYEQFF.

This clone showed up just a few times. The CDR3 loop reads CASSQDRRAYNSPLHF. The CDR3 DNA follows: TGCGCCAGCAGCCAAGACCGTAGGGCTTATAATTCACCCCTCCACTTT. The genes are TRBV4-1 and TRBJ1-6; D is ambiguous. Germline V lookup: CDR1 MGHRA, CDR2 YSYEKL. This CDR3 is 16 amino acids long. Trimming took off 0 bases at V and 4 bases at J, with 10 bases between the two ends.

The V call is TRBV6-1, the J call TRBJ1-1; unclear D gene. The CDR3 loop spans 13 amino acids. The V gene's germline CDR1 is MNHNS and CDR2 SASEGT. Trimming removed 1 base from V and 2 bases from J, with 5 bases in between. DNA of the CDR3: TGTGCCAGCAGTGAAGTCCTAAACACTGAAGCTTTCTTT. Its translation is CASSEVLNTEAFF.

This chain joins TRBV28 and TRBJ2-1, with 10 bases aligning to TRBD2. The CDR3 is 16 amino acids. Germline values: CDR1 MDHEN, CDR2 SYDVKM. V shed 5 bases and J 7 bases; nucleotides not matched to a gene: 11. CDR3 amino acids: CASSMEGLADTNEQFF. CDR3 in DNA: TGTGCCAGCAGTATGGAAGGACTAGCGGATACAAATGAGCAGTTCTTC.

The rearrangement joins TRBV5-1 to TRBJ2-1; D possibly matches TRBD1 or TRBD2 (5 bases each). Trimming left V 0 bases short and J 3 bases short, with 13 bases between. The germline gives CDR1 SGHRS, CDR2 YFSETQ. CDR3 size: 16 residues. This CDR3 is CASSLGDLGFYNEQFF. In DNA, the CDR3 is TGCGCCAGCAGCTTGGGGGACCTAGGATTCTACAATGAGCAGTTCTTC.